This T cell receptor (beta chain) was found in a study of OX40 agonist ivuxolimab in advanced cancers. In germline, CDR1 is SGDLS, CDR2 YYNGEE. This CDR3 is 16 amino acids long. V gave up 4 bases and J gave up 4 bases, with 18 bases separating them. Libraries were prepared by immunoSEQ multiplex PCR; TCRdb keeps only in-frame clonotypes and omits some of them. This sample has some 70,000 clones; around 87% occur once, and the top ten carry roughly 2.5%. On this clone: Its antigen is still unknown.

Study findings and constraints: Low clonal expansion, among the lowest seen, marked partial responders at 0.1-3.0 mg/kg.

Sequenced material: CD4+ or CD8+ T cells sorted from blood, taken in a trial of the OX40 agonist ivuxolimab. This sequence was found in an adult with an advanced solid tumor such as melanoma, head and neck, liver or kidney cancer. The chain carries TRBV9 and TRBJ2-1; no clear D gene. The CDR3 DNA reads TGTGCCAGCAGCAAAAACGCGGCAGAACGATACAATGAGCAGTTCTTC. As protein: CASSKNAAERYNEQFF.